This is a list of T cell receptor beta chains from one sample in a study of control samples from healthy donors and cancer patients. TCRdb's copy holds only in-frame clones and misses some; the assay was immunoSEQ multiplex PCR. The table shows roughly 220,000 clones, with about 94% occurring only once. The specimen was blood. The receptors were gathered from a man aged 45 to 65 in good health. CDR3s include the opening cysteine and the closing phenylalanine or tryptophan. The D gene is left open where the match is weak. Rows give clone size only sometimes, using once, few, many, or a class for an expanded clone.

TRBJ2-5	NA	NA	TRBV3-1/TRBV3-2	CASSQARAKTQYF	TGTGCCAGCAGCCAAGCGCGGGCCAAGACCCAGTACTTC
TRBJ2-5	TRBD1	once	TRBV7-8	CASSPEGQGSQETQYF	TGTGCCAGCAGCCCAGAAGGACAGGGCAGCCAAGAGACCCAGTACTTC
TRBJ1-2	NA	NA	TRBV19	CASTFRGVEVTGYTF	TGTGCCAGTACCTTTCGGGGGGTCGAAGTGACTGGCTACACCTTC
TRBJ1-6	NA	NA	TRBV5-4	CASSGPDSPLHF	TGTGCCAGCAGCGGTCCGGATTCACCCCTCCACTTT
TRBJ1-1	TRBD1	NA	TRBV7-6	CASSFDRETEAFF	TGTGCCAGCAGCTTCGACAGGGAGACTGAAGCTTTCTTT
TRBJ2-2	NA	NA	TRBV19	CASSITGAAGELFF	TGTGCCAGTAGTATAACCGGGGCGGCCGGGGAGCTGTTTTTT
TRBJ1-2	NA	NA	TRBV19	CASSRTNYGYTF	TGTGCCAGTAGCAGGACGAACTATGGCTACACCTTC
TRBJ1-1	NA	NA	TRBV7-2	CASSLPWEAFF	TGTGCCAGCAGCTTGCCCTGGGAAGCTTTCTTT
TRBJ1-2	NA	once	TRBV28	CASSLIGGYTF	TGTGCCAGCAGCCTGATCGGGGGCTACACCTTC
TRBJ1-4	TRBD1	NA	TRBV9	CASSERGQVNEKLFF	TGTGCCAGCAGCGAGAGGGGACAGGTTAATGAAAAACTGTTTTTT
TRBJ1-2	NA	once	TRBV4-3	CASSQDRDTSYGYTF	TGCGCCAGCAGCCAAGATAGGGACACTTCCTATGGCTACACCTTC
TRBJ2-1	NA	NA	TRBV2	CASSEESSYNEQFF	TGTGCCAGCAGTGAGGAGTCCTCCTACAATGAGCAGTTCTTC
TRBJ1-1	TRBD1	NA	TRBV15	CATSREGGSEAFF	TGTGCCACCAGCAGAGAAGGGGGCTCTGAAGCTTTCTTT
TRBJ1-4	NA	NA	TRBV6-5	CASRDPGNGGEKLFF	TGTGCCAGCAGGGATCCAGGGAATGGCGGTGAAAAACTGTTTTTT
TRBJ2-2	NA	NA	TRBV11-3	CASSLVGDTGELFF	TGTGCCAGCAGCTTAGTGGGGGACACCGGGGAGCTGTTTTTT
TRBJ2-7	TRBD1	NA	TRBV5-6	CASSWTGDEQYF	TGTGCCAGCAGCTGGACAGGGGACGAGCAGTACTTC
TRBJ1-2	NA	NA	TRBV5-4	CASSLEPGANYGYTF	TGTGCCAGCAGCTTGGAGCCGGGAGCTAACTATGGCTACACCTTC
TRBJ2-1	TRBD2	NA	TRBV3-1/TRBV3-2	CASSQGGGSYNEQFF	TGTGCCAGCAGCCAAGGGGGGGGCTCCTACAATGAGCAGTTCTTC
TRBJ1-3	NA	NA	TRBV10-1	CASSPGTSGNTIYF	TGCGCCAGCAGCCCCGGGACTTCTGGAAACACCATATATTTT
TRBJ2-3	NA	NA	TRBV24-1	CATSDVRGSIVDTQYF	TGTGCCACCAGTGACGTTAGAGGATCCATTGTCGATACGCAGTATTTT
TRBJ1-4	NA	NA	TRBV7-2	CASSLGGKVSNEKLFF	TGTGCCAGCAGCTTAGGGGGGAAGGTATCTAATGAAAAACTGTTTTTT
TRBJ2-7	NA	NA	TRBV5-5	CASSLDPTTSYEQYF	TGTGCCAGCAGCTTGGATCCGACAACCTCCTACGAGCAGTACTTC
TRBJ1-4	NA	NA	TRBV19	CASSISQGRGKLFF	TGTGCCAGTAGTATCTCTCAGGGCCGAGGAAAACTGTTTTTT
TRBJ2-2	TRBD2	NA	TRBV3-1/TRBV3-2	CASSLLGLAGSTGELFF	TGTGCCAGCAGCCTCCTAGGACTAGCGGGGTCAACCGGGGAGCTGTTTTTT
TRBJ1-1	NA	NA	TRBV4-3	CASSLERNTEAFF	TGCGCCAGCAGCCTTGAGAGGAACACTGAAGCTTTCTTT
TRBJ2-3	NA	NA	TRBV11-2	CASSFPPRMSDTQYF	TGTGCCAGCAGCTTCCCCCCCAGGATGTCAGATACGCAGTATTTT
TRBJ1-6	NA	NA	TRBV5-4	CASSLDLEGFGNSPLHF	TGTGCCAGCAGCTTGGACCTAGAAGGGTTCGGAAATTCACCCCTCCACTTT